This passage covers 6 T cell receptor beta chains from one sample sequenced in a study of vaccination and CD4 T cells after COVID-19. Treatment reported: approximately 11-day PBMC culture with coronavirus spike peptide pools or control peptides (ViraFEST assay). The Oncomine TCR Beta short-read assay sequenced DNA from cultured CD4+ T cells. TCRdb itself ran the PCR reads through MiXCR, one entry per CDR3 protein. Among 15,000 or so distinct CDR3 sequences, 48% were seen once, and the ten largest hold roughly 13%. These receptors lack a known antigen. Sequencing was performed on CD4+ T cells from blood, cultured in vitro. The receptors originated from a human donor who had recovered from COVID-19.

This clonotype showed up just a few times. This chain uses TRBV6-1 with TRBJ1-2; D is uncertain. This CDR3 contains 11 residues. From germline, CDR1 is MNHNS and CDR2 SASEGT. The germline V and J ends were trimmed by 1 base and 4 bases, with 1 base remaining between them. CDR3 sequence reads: CASSEGYGYTF. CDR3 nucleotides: TGTGCCAGCAGTGAAGGCTATGGCTACACCTTC.

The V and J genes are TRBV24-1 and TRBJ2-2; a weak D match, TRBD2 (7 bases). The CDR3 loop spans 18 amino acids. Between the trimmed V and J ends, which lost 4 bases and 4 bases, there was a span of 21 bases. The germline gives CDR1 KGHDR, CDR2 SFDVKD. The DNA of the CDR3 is TGTGCCACCAGTGAGGGGGGCCGGCCTAGCGGACTCACCGGGGAGCTGTTTTTT. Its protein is CATSEGGRPSGLTGELFF.

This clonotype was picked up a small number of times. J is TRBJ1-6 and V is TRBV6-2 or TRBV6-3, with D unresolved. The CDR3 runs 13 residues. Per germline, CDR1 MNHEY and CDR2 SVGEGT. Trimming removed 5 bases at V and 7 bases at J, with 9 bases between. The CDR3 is CASSLVQNSPLHF. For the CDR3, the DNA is TGTGCCAGCAGTCTGGTACAGAATTCACCCCTCCACTTT.

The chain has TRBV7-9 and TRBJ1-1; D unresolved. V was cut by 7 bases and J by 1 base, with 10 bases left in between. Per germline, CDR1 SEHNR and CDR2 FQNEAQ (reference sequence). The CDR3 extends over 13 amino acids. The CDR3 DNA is TGTGCCAGCAAGGCAGGCTGGAACACTGAAGCTTTCTTT. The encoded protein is CASKAGWNTEAFF.

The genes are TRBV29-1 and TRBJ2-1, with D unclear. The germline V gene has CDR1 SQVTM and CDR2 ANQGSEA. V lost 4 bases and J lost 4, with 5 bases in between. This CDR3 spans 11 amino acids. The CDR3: CSVGQYNEQFF. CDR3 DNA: TGCAGCGTTGGCCAGTACAATGAGCAGTTCTTC.

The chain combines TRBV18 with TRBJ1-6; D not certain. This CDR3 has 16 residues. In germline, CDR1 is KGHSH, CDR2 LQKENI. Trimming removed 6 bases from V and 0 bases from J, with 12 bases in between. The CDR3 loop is CASSPRTDSYNSPLHF. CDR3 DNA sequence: TGTGCCAGCTCCCCAAGGACCGACTCCTATAATTCACCCCTCCACTTT.